Listed here are 3 T cell receptor beta chains from one sample, sequenced in a study of T cells in Graves' hyperthyroidism and ophthalmopathy. RNA transcripts were the template for amplifying TCR beta CDR3 regions. TCR CDR3 regions were first amplified by RT-PCR with HTBI primers. TCRdb processed the multiplex PCR reads anew with MiXCR; each CDR3 protein has one entry. Here the sample spans around 480,000 distinct CDR3 sequences, over 13% being singletons. Sequencing was carried out using blood. Receptor source: a woman between 18 and 29 years old with Graves' hyperthyroidism.

This clonotype has at least ten counts. The rearrangement uses TRBV3-1 and TRBJ1-1; a weak D match, TRBD1 (5 bases). Per the germline V gene, CDR1 is LGHDT and CDR2 is YNNKEL (reference sequence). This CDR3 has 14 residues. Trimming took 1 base from V and 7 from J, leaving 13 bases between them. Written as DNA, the CDR3 is TGTGCCAGCAGCCAAGTGGGGGGAATTGATGAAGCTTTCTTT. Protein: CASSQVGGIDEAFF.

This clonotype was detected ten times or more. This chain uses TRBV12-3 or TRBV12-4 with TRBJ1-1; D call uncertain. Trimming pared 3 bases from V and 0 bases from J, leaving 14 bases between. This CDR3 comprises 16 residues. The CDR3: CASSFPVRGMNTEAFF. The DNA of the CDR3 is TGTGCCAGCAGTTTTCCGGTCAGAGGTATGAACACTGAAGCTTTCTTT.

This clonotype was seen more than once but under ten times. The chain employs TRBV10-2 and TRBJ2-5; D is uncertain. Trimming pared 4 bases from V and 5 bases from J, leaving 8 bases between. The CDR3 contains 12 residues. Germline V gene lookup returns CDR1 WSHSY and CDR2 SAAADI. The CDR3 is CASSVARETQYF. The CDR3 DNA sequence: TGCGCCAGCAGTGTGGCTCGGGAGACCCAGTACTTC.